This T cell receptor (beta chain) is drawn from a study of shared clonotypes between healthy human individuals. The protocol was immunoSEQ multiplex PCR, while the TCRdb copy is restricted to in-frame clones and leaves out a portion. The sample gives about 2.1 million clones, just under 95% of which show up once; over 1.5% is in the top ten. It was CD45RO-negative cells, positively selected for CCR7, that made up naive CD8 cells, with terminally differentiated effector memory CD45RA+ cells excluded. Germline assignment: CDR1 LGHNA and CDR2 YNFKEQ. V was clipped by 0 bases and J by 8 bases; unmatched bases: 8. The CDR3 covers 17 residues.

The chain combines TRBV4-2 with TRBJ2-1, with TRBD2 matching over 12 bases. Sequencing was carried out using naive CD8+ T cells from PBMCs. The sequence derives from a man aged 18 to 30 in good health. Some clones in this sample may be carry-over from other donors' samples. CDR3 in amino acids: CASSQDPRLAGAHEQFF. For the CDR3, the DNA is TGTGCCAGCAGCCAAGATCCTAGACTAGCGGGAGCTCATGAGCAGTTCTTC.